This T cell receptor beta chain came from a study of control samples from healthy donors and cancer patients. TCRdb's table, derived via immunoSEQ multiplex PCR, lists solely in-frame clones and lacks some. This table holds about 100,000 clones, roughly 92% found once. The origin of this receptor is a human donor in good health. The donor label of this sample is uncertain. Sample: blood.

CDR3 protein: CASTPTGQLLRSYNEQFF. CDR3 bases: TGTGCCAGCACCCCTACGGGACAGTTACTCCGCTCCTACAATGAGCAGTTCTTC. The rearrangement links TRBV9 to TRBJ2-1, with 7 positions matching TRBD1. The length of the CDR3 is 18 residues. Germline trimming cut 6 bases from V and 0 bases from J; bases unmatched to any gene: 15. Looked up from germline, CDR1 is SGDLS and CDR2 is YYNGEE.